The 20 T cell receptor beta chains listed next were all sequenced from one sample in a study of blood T cell repertoires in COVID-19. Clones were sequenced by immunoSEQ multiplex PCR, and TCRdb holds only the in-frame ones, with some missing. The repertoire holds some 380,000 clones, with more than 75% as singletons. The sequenced material came from PBMCs or T cells enriched from blood (not recorded which). These receptors came from a young man who had recovered from COVID-19.

There are a few counts of this clone. The chain carries TRBV6-2 or TRBV6-3 and TRBJ1-1; possibly TRBD1 for D (5 bases). Germline-derived CDR1 and CDR2 are MNHEY and SVGEGT. V shed 0 bases and J shed 0 bases, with 17 bases lying between them. CDR3 length equals 18 residues. CDR3 in amino acids: CASSYSTTLTALNTEAFF. The CDR3 nucleotides read TGTGCCAGCAGTTACTCAACTACTTTGACAGCCTTGAACACTGAAGCTTTCTTT.

The chain links TRBV6-5 to TRBJ1-6, with 9 bases lining up with TRBD1. The CDR3 runs to 15 residues. CDR1 and CDR2 (germline): MNHEY, SVGAGI. V dropped 6 bases and J dropped 7; count of bases not matched to a gene: 7. DNA of the CDR3: TGTGCCAGCAGATACCTCGGACAGGGGAATTCACCCCTCCACTTT. Translating gives CASRYLGQGNSPLHF.

The V call is TRBV19, the J call TRBJ1-1; D gene ambiguous. Germline CDR1 LNHDA, CDR2 SQIVND (reference sequence). The V end was cut by 3 bases, the J end by 0 bases, with 8 bases between. The CDR3 has 14 amino acids. The CDR3 is CASSIIEMNTEAFF. The CDR3 DNA sequence: TGTGCCAGTAGTATCATAGAGATGAACACTGAAGCTTTCTTT.

This clone was seen a handful of times. The CDR3 loop reads CASSVLSSTDTQYF. The CDR3 DNA sequence: TGTGCCAGCAGCGTATTGAGTAGCACAGATACGCAGTATTTT. The chain employs TRBV9 and TRBJ2-3; unclear D gene. Trimming pared 1 base from V and 0 bases from J, leaving 6 bases between. This CDR3 comprises 14 residues. The germline gives CDR1 SGDLS, CDR2 YYNGEE. The variable domain in full, completed from reference TRBV9 and TRBJ2-3, reads DSGVTQTPKHLITATGQRVTLRCSPRSGDLSVYWYQQSLDQGLQFLIQYYNGEERAKGNILERFSAQQFPDLHSELNLSSLELGDSALYFCASSVLSSTDTQYFGPGTRLTVL.

This clone was observed once. V usage is TRBV24-1 and J usage is TRBJ2-3; unclear D gene. V was shortened by 4 bases and J by 3 bases, with 7 bases between the two germline ends. Germline loops: CDR1 KGHDR, CDR2 SFDVKD. CDR3 size: 13 residues. As DNA, the CDR3 is TGTGCCACCAGTGACTCCTCGACAGATACGCAGTATTTT. Protein product: CATSDSSTDTQYF.

The chain employs TRBV5-1 and TRBJ1-1, with 9 bases matching TRBD1. CDR3 size: 16 residues. With 4 bases clipped from V and 3 bases from J, the junction kept 10 bases outside the gene matches. Germline V gene lookup returns CDR1 SGHRS and CDR2 YFSETQ. The CDR3 spells CASSATGTGYDTEAFF. Written as DNA, the CDR3 is TGCGCCAGCAGCGCAACCGGGACAGGGTACGACACTGAAGCTTTCTTT.

J is TRBJ1-2 and V is TRBV5-8, with a possible D match to TRBD1 (6 bases). The V end lost 2 bases, the J end lost 4 bases, and 12 bases lay between the germline ends. The CDR3 has 14 residues. CDR1 and CDR2 from the germline V gene are SGHTS and YDEGEE. The CDR3 nucleotides read TGTGCCAGCAGCTTAGGACAGCTCGTCTATGGCTACACCTTC. This encodes CASSLGQLVYGYTF. Using reference TRBV5-8 and TRBJ1-2 for the parts outside the CDR3, the full variable domain is EAGVTQSPTHLIKTRGQQATLRCSPISGHTSVYWYQQALGLGLQFLLWYDEGEERNRGNFPPRFSGRQFPNYSSELNVNALELEDSALYLCASSLGQLVYGYTFGSGTRLTVV.

This clone was found a few times. The chain has TRBV5-4 and TRBJ2-1, with TRBD2 identical over 8 bases. This CDR3 comprises 16 residues. Germline lookup yields CDR1 SGHNT and CDR2 YYREEE (reference sequence). The ends lost 2 bases at V and 3 bases at J; junction bases unmatched: 7. This CDR3 reads CASSFSGAKLYNEQFF. CDR3 DNA: TGTGCCAGCAGCTTTAGCGGGGCGAAACTCTACAATGAGCAGTTCTTC.

The chain is built from TRBV18 and TRBJ2-3, with TRBD1 identical over 7 bases. The CDR3 sequence is 14 residues long. Germline loops: CDR1 KGHSH, CDR2 LQKENI. With V trimmed by 3 bases and J by 3 bases, 3 bases remained unmatched. The CDR3 here is CASSPGQATDTQYF. Here the CDR3 DNA reads TGTGCCAGCTCACCCGGACAGGCGACAGATACGCAGTATTTT.

This clone is a singleton in its sample. V is TRBV27 and J is TRBJ1-3; 7 nucleotides line up with TRBD1. Germline CDR1 reads MNHEY; CDR2 reads SMNVEV (reference sequence). The V and J ends lost 4 bases and 2 bases, in that order; junction bases with no gene match: 8. The CDR3 sequence is 16 residues long. The CDR3 spells CASSSTTGKAGNTIYF. DNA for the CDR3: TGTGCCAGCAGTTCTACGACAGGGAAAGCTGGAAACACCATATATTTT.

This clone was observed a single time. The rearrangement links TRBV9 to TRBJ1-1; no clear D gene. Trimming cost V 0 bases and J 7 bases, with 10 bases left between them. This CDR3 comprises 13 residues. Germline CDR1 reads SGDLS; CDR2 reads YYNGEE. This CDR3 is CASSVDPTSEAFF. In DNA, the CDR3 is TGTGCCAGCAGCGTAGACCCAACCAGTGAAGCTTTCTTT.

This rearrangement joins TRBV10-3 to TRBJ1-1, with 7 bases that match TRBD1. CDR3 length: 14 amino acids. The germline V gene encodes CDR1 ENHRY and CDR2 SYGVKD. The ends lost 3 bases at V and 8 bases at J; junction bases unmatched: 9. DNA of the CDR3: TGTGCCATCAGTGACGACTGGACAGGCGACGAAGCTTTCTTT. As protein: CAISDDWTGDEAFF.

The rearrangement uses TRBV4-1 and TRBJ2-2, with D possibly TRBD2 on 5 matching bases. In germline, CDR1 is MGHRA, CDR2 YSYEKL. This CDR3 spans 15 amino acids. V lost 0 bases and J lost 8, with 13 bases in between. CDR3 nucleotide sequence: TGCGCCAGCAGCCAAGATCAGCGGTTCTTTGGGGAGCTGTTTTTT. This gives the protein CASSQDQRFFGELFF.

The chain joins TRBV6-5 to TRBJ2-7, with 9 bases that match TRBD1. Germline CDR1 MNHEY, CDR2 SVGAGI. With V trimmed by 4 bases and J by 1 base, 5 bases remained unmatched. This CDR3 spans 15 amino acids. The chain's CDR3 is CASSLGTGLSYEQYF. CDR3 DNA: TGTGCCAGCAGTTTGGGGACAGGGTTGTCCTACGAGCAGTACTTC.

The chain uses TRBV5-4 and TRBJ1-6; D not resolved. Between the trimmed V and J ends, which lost 4 bases and 8 bases, there was a span of 16 bases. Germline CDR1 is SGHNT and CDR2 is YYREEE (reference sequence). The CDR3 is 15 residues long. The CDR3 DNA is TGTGCCAGCAGCCCCGGCGGAAACCTAGATTCACCCCTCCACTTT. Its translation: CASSPGGNLDSPLHF.

This clone was picked up a small number of times. The chain is built from TRBV27 and TRBJ2-7; TRBD2 is a possible D gene (6 bases). The length of the CDR3 is 12 residues. The germline V gene encodes CDR1 MNHEY and CDR2 SMNVEV (reference sequence). The ends were cut back, 2 bases at V and 5 bases at J, with 7 bases in the middle. The CDR3 nucleotides read TGTGCCAGCAGTTTACCTAGCGACGAGCAGTACTTC. Residues: CASSLPSDEQYF.

The chain employs TRBV7-9 and TRBJ1-4; the D gene is possibly TRBD1 (5 bases). Germline V lookup: CDR1 SEHNR, CDR2 FQNEAQ (reference sequence). V lost 5 bases, J lost 0 bases, and 13 bases lay in between. CDR3 size: 16 residues. The CDR3 protein is CASSPREGPTNEKLFF. In DNA, the CDR3 is TGTGCCAGCAGCCCCCGGGAGGGGCCAACTAATGAAAAACTGTTTTTT.

The chain uses TRBV19 and TRBJ2-1; D may be TRBD2 (6 bases). Germline V CDR1 and CDR2: LNHDA, SQIVND (reference sequence). This CDR3 comprises 15 residues. Trimming shortened V by 3 bases and J by 0 bases, and 9 bases separated the two germline ends. Here the CDR3 reads CASSMEGSSYNEQFF. CDR3 DNA sequence: TGTGCCAGTAGTATGGAGGGGAGCTCCTACAATGAGCAGTTCTTC. Drawing the rest from reference TRBV19 and TRBJ2-1, the complete variable domain is DGGITQSPKYLFRKEGQNVTLSCEQNLNHDAMYWYRQDPGQGLRLIYYSQIVNDFQKGDIAEGYSVSREKKESFPLTVTSAQKNPTAFYLCASSMEGSSYNEQFFGPGTRLTVL.

The chain couples TRBV2 to TRBJ1-4, with 8 positions matching TRBD1. The CDR3 totals 14 residues. J lost 8 bases, V lost 4 bases, and 6 bases had no gene match. CDR1 and CDR2 (germline): SNHLY, FYNNEI. CDR3 sequence: CASSVDRGGEKLFF. For the CDR3, the DNA is TGTGCCAGCAGTGTAGACAGGGGAGGGGAAAAACTGTTTTTT. The whole variable domain, remainder taken from reference TRBV2 and TRBJ1-4, is EPEVTQTPSHQVTQMGQEVILRCVPISNHLYFYWYRQILGQKVEFLVSFYNNEISEKSEIFDDQFSVERPDGSNFTLKIRSTKLEDSAMYFCASSVDRGGEKLFFGSGTQLSVL.

Here the CDR3 DNA reads TGTGCCAGCAGTTACCCGGGACAGGGGTCGGAGCTGTTTTTT. Translation: CASSYPGQGSELFF. This chain uses TRBV6-5 with TRBJ2-2; 10 bases map to TRBD1. CDR3 length equals 14 residues. V lost 2 bases to trimming and J lost 10 bases; unmatched junction nucleotides: 4. Germline assignment: CDR1 MNHEY and CDR2 SVGAGI.